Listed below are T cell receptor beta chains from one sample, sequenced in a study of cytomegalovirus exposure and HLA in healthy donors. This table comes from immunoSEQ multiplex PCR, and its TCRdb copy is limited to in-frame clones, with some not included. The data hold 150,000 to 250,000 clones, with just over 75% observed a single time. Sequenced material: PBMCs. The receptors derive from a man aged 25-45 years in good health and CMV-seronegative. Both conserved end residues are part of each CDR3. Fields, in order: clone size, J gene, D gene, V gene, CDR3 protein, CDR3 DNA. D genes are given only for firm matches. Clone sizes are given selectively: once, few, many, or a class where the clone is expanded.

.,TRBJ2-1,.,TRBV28,CASSLVAGVRQFF,TGTGCCAGCAGTTTAGTCGCAGGGGTTCGGCAGTTCTTC
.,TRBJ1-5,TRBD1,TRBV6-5,CASRPGQDNQPQHF,TGTGCCAGCAGGCCGGGACAGGACAATCAGCCCCAGCATTTT
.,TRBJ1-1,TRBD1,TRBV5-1,CASSLDPGGVFSLNTEAFF,TGCGCCAGCAGCTTGGATCCAGGGGGCGTTTTCAGTTTGAACACTGAAGCTTTCTTT
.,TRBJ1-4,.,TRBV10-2,CASISGSTNEKLFF,TGCGCCAGCATATCAGGGTCAACTAATGAAAAACTGTTTTTT
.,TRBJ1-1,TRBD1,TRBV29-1,CSVTGTENTEAFF,TGCAGCGTCACCGGGACAGAGAACACTGAAGCTTTCTTT
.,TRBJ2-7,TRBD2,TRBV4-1,CASSQDGGSGRAYEQYF,TGCGCCAGCAGCCAAGATGGAGGGAGCGGGAGGGCCTACGAGCAGTACTTC
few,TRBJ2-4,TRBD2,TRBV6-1,CASSAGLAGTKNIQYF,TGTGCCAGCAGTGCTGGGCTAGCGGGGACCAAAAACATTCAGTACTTC
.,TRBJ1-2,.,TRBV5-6,CASSHRASEGYGYTF,TGTGCCAGCAGCCACCGGGCTTCGGAGGGCTATGGCTACACCTTC
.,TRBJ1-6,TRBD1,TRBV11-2,CASSSTGTVLSPLHF,TGTGCCAGCAGCTCAACCGGGACAGTTCTTTCACCCCTCCACTTT
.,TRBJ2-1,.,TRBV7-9,CASSLGAGWRNEQFF,TGTGCCAGCAGCTTAGGGGCAGGTTGGAGGAATGAGCAGTTCTTC
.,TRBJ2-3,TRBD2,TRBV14,CASSRTGTSGAPTDTQYF,TGTGCCAGCAGCCGGACTGGGACTAGCGGGGCCCCCACAGATACGCAGTATTTT
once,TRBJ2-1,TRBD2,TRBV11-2,CASSLAPRGSGRTEQFF,TGTGCCAGCAGCTTAGCCCCAAGGGGTAGCGGGAGGACTGAGCAGTTCTTC
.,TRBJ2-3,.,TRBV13,CASSLDSPGGDTQYF,TGTGCCAGCAGCCTCGACTCTCCAGGAGGAGATACGCAGTATTTT
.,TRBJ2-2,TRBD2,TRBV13,CASSLGTSGNTGELFF,TGTGCCAGCAGCTTAGGGACTAGCGGAAATACTGGGGAGCTGTTTTTT
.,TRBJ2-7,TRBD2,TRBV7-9,CASLPPVGLAGEDEQYF,TGTGCCAGCTTACCCCCAGTGGGACTAGCGGGAGAGGACGAGCAGTACTTC
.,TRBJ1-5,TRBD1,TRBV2,CASSRTGNQPQHF,TGTGCCAGCAGTAGGACAGGAAATCAGCCCCAGCATTTT
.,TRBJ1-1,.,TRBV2,CASSVTEYTEAFF,TGTGCCAGCAGTGTGACAGAGTACACTGAAGCTTTCTTT
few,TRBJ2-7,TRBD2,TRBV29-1,CSVGDAELAGDLWFSYEQYF,TGCAGCGTTGGGGACGCTGAACTAGCGGGAGATCTTTGGTTCTCCTACGAGCAGTACTTC
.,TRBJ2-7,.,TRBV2,CASSVVGGEQYF,TGTGCCAGCAGTGTGGTAGGGGGCGAGCAGTACTTC
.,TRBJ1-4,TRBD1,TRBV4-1,CASSQFDRGGEKLFF,TGCGCCAGCAGCCAATTTGACAGGGGAGGGGAAAAACTGTTTTTT
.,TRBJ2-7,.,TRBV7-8,CASSPRRALAVYEQYF,TGTGCCAGCAGCCCGCGAAGGGCGCTAGCAGTCTACGAGCAGTACTTC
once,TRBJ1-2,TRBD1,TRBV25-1,CASSVTGAGGYTF,TGTGCCAGCTCAGTGACAGGGGCAGGGGGCTACACCTTC
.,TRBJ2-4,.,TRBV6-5,CASADLAKNIQYF,TGTGCCAGCGCCGACTTAGCCAAAAACATTCAGTACTTC
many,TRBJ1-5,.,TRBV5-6,CASSLPNQPQHF,TGTGCCAGCAGCTTGCCTAATCAGCCCCAGCATTTT
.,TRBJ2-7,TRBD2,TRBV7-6,CASSLGGLAVYEQYF,TGTGCCAGCAGCCTTGGGGGACTAGCGGTCTACGAGCAGTACTTC
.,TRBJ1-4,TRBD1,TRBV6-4,CASSDPGGDRAGGNEKLFF,TGTGCCAGCAGTGACCCGGGCGGGGACAGGGCAGGGGGGAATGAAAAACTGTTTTTT
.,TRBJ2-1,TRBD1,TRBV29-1,CSVHDATGGDEQFF,TGCAGCGTCCACGACGCAACAGGGGGCGATGAGCAGTTCTTC
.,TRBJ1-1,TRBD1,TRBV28,CASSIRDRGGRTEAFF,TGTGCCAGCAGTATAAGGGACAGGGGAGGCCGGACTGAAGCTTTCTTT
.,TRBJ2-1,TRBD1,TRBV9,CASSVGSQGQGSSYNEQFF,TGTGCCAGCAGCGTAGGGTCTCAGGGACAGGGGTCCTCCTACAATGAGCAGTTCTTC
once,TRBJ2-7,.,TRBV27,CASSPWTGLALPYEQYF,TGTGCCAGCAGCCCCTGGACTGGGCTAGCGTTACCGTACGAGCAGTACTTC
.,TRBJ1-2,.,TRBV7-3,CASSLKSTEYYGYTF,TGTGCCAGCAGCTTAAAGAGCACAGAATACTATGGCTACACCTTC
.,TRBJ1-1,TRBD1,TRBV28,CASSPSKGAADEAFF,TGTGCCAGCAGTCCGAGTAAGGGGGCTGCGGATGAAGCTTTCTTT
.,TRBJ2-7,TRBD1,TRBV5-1,CASRLEGTGIYEQYF,TGCGCCAGCAGATTGGAAGGGACAGGGATCTACGAGCAGTACTTC
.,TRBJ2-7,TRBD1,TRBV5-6,CASSNPGQDYEQYF,TGTGCCAGCAGTAATCCGGGACAGGACTACGAGCAGTACTTC
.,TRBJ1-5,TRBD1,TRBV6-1,CASSELGQTHQPQHF,TGTGCCAGCAGTGAGTTGGGACAGACCCATCAGCCCCAGCATTTT
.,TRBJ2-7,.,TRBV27,CASQGSYEQYF,TGTGCCAGCCAGGGCAGTTACGAGCAGTACTTC
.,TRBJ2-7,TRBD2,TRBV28,CASSLWGLAGVEQYF,TGTGCCAGCAGTCTTTGGGGACTAGCGGGAGTCGAGCAGTACTTC
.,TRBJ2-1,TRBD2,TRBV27,CASSSSWTSDYNEQFF,TGTGCCAGCAGTTCATCTTGGACTAGCGATTACAATGAGCAGTTCTTC
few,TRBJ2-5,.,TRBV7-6,CASLGGLRETQYF,TGTGCCAGCTTGGGGGGACTTCGGGAGACCCAGTACTTC
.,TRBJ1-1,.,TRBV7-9,CASSRLGGYTEAFF,TGTGCCAGCAGCCGATTGGGGGGTTACACTGAAGCTTTCTTT
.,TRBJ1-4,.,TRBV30,CACSTGATNEKLFF,TGTGCCTGTTCGACAGGAGCAACTAATGAAAAACTGTTTTTT
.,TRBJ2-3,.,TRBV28,CASSSRGSRGDTQYF,TGTGCCAGCAGTTCGCGCGGATCTCGAGGGGATACGCAGTATTTT
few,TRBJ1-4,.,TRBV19,CASSIGGGYPSEKLFF,TGTGCCAGTAGTATAGGCGGGGGCTACCCCAGTGAAAAACTGTTTTTT
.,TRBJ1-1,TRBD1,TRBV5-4,CASSADRGNTEAFF,TGTGCCAGCAGCGCCGACAGGGGAAACACTGAAGCTTTCTTT
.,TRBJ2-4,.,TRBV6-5,CASRPGWAKNIQYF,TGTGCCAGCAGGCCAGGGTGGGCCAAAAACATTCAGTACTTC
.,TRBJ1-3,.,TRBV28,CASSPDTVGGNTIYF,TGTGCCAGCAGTCCGGACACCGTCGGGGGAAACACCATATATTTT
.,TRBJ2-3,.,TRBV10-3,CAISVQAGLEDTQYF,TGTGCCATCAGTGTACAAGCGGGCCTAGAAGATACGCAGTATTTT
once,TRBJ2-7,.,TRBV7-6,CASSRLSSSYEQYF,TGTGCCAGCAGCCGACTGTCGAGCTCCTACGAGCAGTACTTC
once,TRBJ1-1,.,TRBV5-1,CASSAGTAPSTEAFF,TGCGCCAGCAGCGCAGGGACTGCCCCTAGTACTGAAGCTTTCTTT
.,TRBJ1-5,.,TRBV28,CASRGGGLQPQHF,TGTGCCAGCCGCGGGGGGGGCCTTCAGCCCCAGCATTTT
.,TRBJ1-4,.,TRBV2,CASSETEKKLFF,TGTGCCAGCAGTGAAACGGAGAAAAAACTGTTTTTT
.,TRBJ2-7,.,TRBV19,CASSGRGGTSYEQYF,TGTGCCAGTTCCGGCAGGGGCGGTACCTCCTACGAGCAGTACTTC
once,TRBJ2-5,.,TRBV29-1,CSVAQDPDLETQYF,TGCAGCGTTGCCCAGGACCCGGACTTGGAGACCCAGTACTTC
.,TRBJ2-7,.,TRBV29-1,CSVEDGQNYEQYF,TGCAGCGTTGAAGATGGACAGAACTACGAGCAGTACTTC
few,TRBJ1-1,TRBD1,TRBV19,CASSSQGVLTEAFF,TGTGCCAGTAGTTCACAGGGGGTACTCACTGAAGCTTTCTTT
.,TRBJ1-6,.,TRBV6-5,CASREDGSFSSPLHF,TGTGCCAGCAGAGAGGATGGATCTTTTTCTTCACCCCTCCACTTT
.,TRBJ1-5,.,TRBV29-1,CSAREGSSNQPQHF,TGCAGCGCTAGGGAGGGCAGCAGCAATCAGCCCCAGCATTTT
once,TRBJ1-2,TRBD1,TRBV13,CASRRGQDGDYGYTF,TGTGCCAGCAGGCGGGGACAGGACGGCGACTATGGCTACACCTTC
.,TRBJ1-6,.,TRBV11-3,CASSRGGENSPLHF,TGTGCCAGCAGCCGCGGGGGGGAGAATTCACCCCTCCACTTT
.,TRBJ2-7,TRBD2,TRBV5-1,CASSFESGGVSEQYF,TGCGCCAGCAGCTTCGAAAGCGGGGGGGTCTCGGAGCAGTACTTC